This record covers a single TCR beta chain. MiXCR, applied by TCRdb to the 5' RACE reads, yields one record per CDR3 protein. The table lists 470,000 or so distinct CDR3 sequences, 15% to 20% of them singletons. The sample comes from a study of T-cell memory formation after mild COVID-19. This CDR3 is built from 15 residues. From germline, CDR1 is SGHTA and CDR2 FQGNSA. The germline V and J ends were trimmed by 2 bases and 9 bases, with 17 bases remaining between them. V and J are TRBV7-2 and TRBJ2-4, with D perhaps matching TRBD2 (6 bases). Sequenced input: PBMCs or a T cell subset sorted from them (not recorded which). The receptor comes from a man between 18 and 35 years old who had mild COVID-19 (a few samples of this study predate the infection). Cell type and time point are not known. The CDR3 reads CASSLTSHTWSIQYF. CDR3 coding DNA: TGTGCCAGCAGCTTAACTAGCCATACTTGGAGCATTCAGTACTTC.